A selection of T cell receptor beta chains follows, all from one sample in a study of beta chain features in type 1 diabetes. TCRdb's table, derived via immunoSEQ multiplex PCR, lists solely in-frame clones and lacks some. The sample has under 300,000 clones, roughly 14% seen once. Sequences were obtained from naive CD4+ T cells from blood. The receptors stem from a man aged 25 to 40 with type 1 diabetes. CDR3s include the opening cysteine and the closing phenylalanine or tryptophan. Each record gives: clone size, V gene, J gene, D gene, CDR3 DNA, CDR3 protein. D genes are given only for firm matches. A row's size may be missing; if present it is once, few, many or a size class.

clone_size: .; v_call: TRBV5-1; j_call: TRBJ2-2; d_call: TRBD2; cdr3_nt: TGCGCCAGCACCCTCGGACTAGCGGGAGTGGCCGGGGAGCTGTTTTTT; cdr3_aa: CASTLGLAGVAGELFF
clone_size: .; v_call: TRBV4-2; j_call: TRBJ1-1; d_call: TRBD1; cdr3_nt: TGTGCCAGCAGCCAGGGATGGACAGGGGACACTGAAGCTTTCTTT; cdr3_aa: CASSQGWTGDTEAFF
clone_size: .; v_call: TRBV6-5; j_call: TRBJ1-6; d_call: .; cdr3_nt: TGTGCCAGCAGTTACTCGAGCCAGGGCTCACCCCTCCACTTT; cdr3_aa: CASSYSSQGSPLHF
clone_size: .; v_call: TRBV7-8; j_call: TRBJ2-1; d_call: TRBD2; cdr3_nt: TGTGCCAGCAGCTTAGATAAGACTAGCGGTTTCAATGAGCAGTTCTTC; cdr3_aa: CASSLDKTSGFNEQFF
clone_size: .; v_call: TRBV4-1; j_call: TRBJ1-4; d_call: .; cdr3_nt: TGCGCCAGCAGCCAAGTGAGTGGTGAAAAACTGTTTTTT; cdr3_aa: CASSQVSGEKLFF
clone_size: .; v_call: TRBV19; j_call: TRBJ1-5; d_call: TRBD1; cdr3_nt: TGTGCCAGTAGTACCACAGGGGATAATCAGCCCCAGCATTTT; cdr3_aa: CASSTTGDNQPQHF
clone_size: few; v_call: TRBV19; j_call: TRBJ2-1; d_call: TRBD2; cdr3_nt: TGTGCCAGTAGTTCAAGACTAGCGGGGGATTTCTACAATGAGCAGTTCTTC; cdr3_aa: CASSSRLAGDFYNEQFF
clone_size: .; v_call: TRBV28; j_call: TRBJ1-5; d_call: TRBD1; cdr3_nt: TGTGCCAGCAGGACTCCGGGACAGTATCAGCCCCAGCATTTT; cdr3_aa: CASRTPGQYQPQHF
clone_size: .; v_call: TRBV6-5; j_call: TRBJ2-7; d_call: .; cdr3_nt: TGTGCCAGCAGTTACTCGGGGGGCAGGGGGGAATACGAGCAGTACTTC; cdr3_aa: CASSYSGGRGEYEQYF
clone_size: .; v_call: TRBV7-9; j_call: TRBJ1-4; d_call: .; cdr3_nt: TGTGCCAGCAGTCCAGACTTGGGAGGGGATGGTGAAAAACTGTTTTTT; cdr3_aa: CASSPDLGGDGEKLFF